One sample yielded the 19 T cell receptor beta chains listed below, sequenced in a study of T cells in localized non-small cell lung cancer. Assay: immunoSEQ multiplex PCR; the TCRdb copy retains only in-frame clones and omits some. The sample lists more than 8,000 clones, about 90% seen once, with about 17% in the top ten. Specimen: peripheral blood, collected before any cancer treatment. These receptors all stem from a male donor at least 60 years old with stage III squamous cell lung carcinoma.

The J gene is TRBJ1-2, the V gene TRBV6-1; possibly TRBD1 for D (5 bases). V was shortened by 5 bases and J by 7 bases, with 20 bases between the two germline ends. The germline V gene has CDR1 MNHNS and CDR2 SASEGT. The CDR3 spans 15 residues. Here the CDR3 reads CASSLTQGDGRGYTF. The CDR3 nucleotides read TGTGCCAGCAGTCTAACCCAGGGTGACGGGCGTGGCTACACCTTC.

CDR3 residues: CASSPPRFGEPQPQHF. The DNA for the CDR3 is TGTGCCAGTAGTCCCCCCAGATTCGGGGAACCTCAGCCCCAGCATTTT. The rearrangement links TRBV19 to TRBJ1-5; the D is unclear. The CDR3 loop spans 16 amino acids. Trimming removed 5 bases from V and 6 bases from J, with 20 bases in between. Germline V lookup: CDR1 LNHDA, CDR2 SQIVND (reference sequence). Combining the CDR3 with reference TRBV19 and TRBJ1-5 gives the whole variable domain DGGITQSPKYLFRKEGQNVTLSCEQNLNHDAMYWYRQDPGQGLRLIYYSQIVNDFQKGDIAEGYSVSREKKESFPLTVTSAQKNPTAFYLCASSPPRFGEPQPQHFGDGTRLSIL.

The V gene is TRBV27, the J gene TRBJ2-7, with TRBD1 as a possible D gene (5 bases). Between the trimmed V and J ends, which lost 3 bases and 7 bases, there was a span of 13 bases. The CDR3 totals 13 residues. Germline V gene sequence: CDR1 MNHEY, CDR2 SMNVEV (reference sequence). CDR3 in amino acids: CASSFRAVGEQYF. The CDR3 DNA reads TGTGCCAGCAGTTTCAGGGCAGTGGGGGAGCAGTACTTC.

The chain links TRBV19 to TRBJ1-5, with D unclear. This CDR3 region has 14 residues. In germline, CDR1 is LNHDA, CDR2 SQIVND (reference sequence). The ends were cut back, 8 bases at V and 7 bases at J, with 18 bases in the middle. CDR3 amino acids: CASSPLVDEQPQHF. In DNA, the CDR3 is TGTGCCAGTTCCCCCCTGGTAGACGAGCAGCCCCAGCATTTT.

This sequence joins TRBV27 and TRBJ2-5; 9 bases line up with TRBD2. From germline, CDR1 is MNHEY and CDR2 SMNVEV (reference sequence). V lost 2 bases, J lost 4 bases, and 5 bases stayed unmatched. The CDR3 consists of 15 residues. The CDR3 bases are TGTGCCAGCAGTTTAATAGCGGGGGCCCGAGAGACCCAGTACTTC. It encodes CASSLIAGARETQYF.

As to this clone: Because the CDR3 is missing its conserved closing phenylalanine or tryptophan, this is likely a read error. No DNA is shown, since the ends of the CDR3 on it are uncertain; the CDR3 is the one TCRdb lists. The chain joins TRBV28 to TRBJ1-2. The CDR3 adds up to 14 amino acids, both ends counted. Looked up from germline, CDR1 is MDHEN and CDR2 is SYDVKM. CDR3 amino acids: CASSLSLPPGRFGL.

The chain carries TRBV27 and TRBJ2-1; D gene ambiguous. Looked up from germline, CDR1 is MNHEY and CDR2 is SMNVEV (reference sequence). There are 16 residues in the CDR3. Trimming left V 3 bases short and J 0 bases short, with 12 bases between. The CDR3 coding sequence is TGTGCCAGCAGTTTCGGAGTCTTTAGCTCCTACAATGAGCAGTTCTTC. Encoded protein: CASSFGVFSSYNEQFF.

CDR3 region: CASSYRGNNQPQHF. In nucleotides, the CDR3 is TGTGCCAGCAGTTATAGGGGAAACAATCAGCCCCAGCATTTT. The chain is built from TRBV6-6 and TRBJ1-5, with TRBD1 as a possible D gene (5 bases). Trimming removed 3 bases at V and 3 bases at J, with 9 bases between. There are 14 residues in the CDR3. In germline, CDR1 is MNHNY, CDR2 SVGAGI (reference sequence).

This clone was seen more than once but under ten times. The rearrangement joins TRBV19 to TRBJ2-2; D perhaps matches TRBD1 (5 bases). The CDR3 runs to 14 residues. The V gene's germline CDR1 is LNHDA and CDR2 SQIVND (reference sequence). V was trimmed by 7 bases and J by 4 bases, leaving 13 bases between them. As DNA, the CDR3 is TGTGCCAGTAAGGGGCTCCAGCCCACCGGGGAGCTGTTTTTT. Its translation is CASKGLQPTGELFF. Full variable domain (remainder filled in from reference TRBV19 and TRBJ2-2): DGGITQSPKYLFRKEGQNVTLSCEQNLNHDAMYWYRQDPGQGLRLIYYSQIVNDFQKGDIAEGYSVSREKKESFPLTVTSAQKNPTAFYLCASKGLQPTGELFFGEGSRLTVL.

The J gene is TRBJ2-1, the V gene TRBV9; 10 bases line up with TRBD2. Germline CDR1 SGDLS, CDR2 YYNGEE. The length of the CDR3 is 15 residues. J was trimmed by 8 bases and V by 0 bases; bases with no gene match: 5. CDR3 bases: TGTGCCAGCAGCGTAGAGTCTAGCGGGGGTTATGAGCAGTTCTTC. It specifies CASSVESSGGYEQFF.

This sequence joins TRBV6-5 and TRBJ1-2, with 7 nucleotides matching TRBD1. This CDR3 contains 15 residues. Germline values: CDR1 MNHEY, CDR2 SVGAGI. J lost 5 bases, V lost 2 bases, and 8 bases had no gene match. The CDR3 bases are TGTGCCAGCAGTTACCGGGGACAGTTGGAGTATGGCTACACCTTC. It specifies CASSYRGQLEYGYTF.

The genes are TRBV7-8 and TRBJ2-3, with D perhaps assigned TRBD1 or TRBD2 (5 bases each). The germline V and J ends were trimmed by 5 bases and 1 base, with 19 bases remaining between them. CDR3 length: 17 residues. Germline V gene sequence: CDR1 SGHVS, CDR2 FQNEAQ. The CDR3 loop reads CASSLYPTGARTDTQYF. CDR3 nucleotide sequence: TGTGCCAGCAGCCTTTACCCTACCGGGGCCCGCACAGATACGCAGTATTTT.

The chain's CDR3 is CASSLGVGGTNFYEQYF. The CDR3 DNA sequence: TGCGCCAGCAGCTTGGGGGTTGGGGGGACCAACTTCTACGAGCAGTACTTC. The chain is built from TRBV5-1 and TRBJ2-7; a possible D gene is TRBD2 (6 bases). Germline V gene data show CDR1 as SGHRS and CDR2 as YFSETQ. V was cut by 0 bases and J by 3 bases, with 19 bases left in between. The CDR3 contains 17 residues. The complete variable domain, with remaining parts taken from reference TRBV5-1 and TRBJ2-7, reads KAGVTQTPRYLIKTRGQQVTLSCSPISGHRSVSWYQQTPGQGLQFLFEYFSETQRNKGNFPGRFSGRQFSNSRSEMNVSTLELGDSALYLCASSLGVGGTNFYEQYFGPGTRLTVT.

This sequence joins TRBV14 and TRBJ2-2, with D uncertain. The CDR3 is made up of 13 amino acids. V lost 3 bases to trimming and J lost 4 bases, with 6 bases between them. CDR1 SGHDN and CDR2 FVKESK come from the germline V gene. The CDR3 coding sequence is TGTGCCAGCAGCCAGGCCATCACCGGGGAGCTGTTTTTT. The encoded protein is CASSQAITGELFF.

The chain links TRBV28 to TRBJ1-1, with D possibly matching TRBD1 (6 bases). Germline V lookup: CDR1 MDHEN, CDR2 SYDVKM. This CDR3 spans 15 amino acids. The V gene lost 4 bases and the J gene lost 5 bases, with 17 bases spanning the gap. The CDR3 DNA follows: TGTGCCAGCAGTTCCAAGACAGCCCAGGGGACTGAAGCTTTCTTT. Translated: CASSSKTAQGTEAFF.

The chain combines TRBV19 with TRBJ1-1; D not resolved. Germline loops: CDR1 LNHDA, CDR2 SQIVND (reference sequence). V was pared by 7 bases and J by 5 bases, with 20 bases between. This CDR3 is 15 amino acids long. This chain's CDR3 is CASIGVAVVVTEAFF. The CDR3 DNA is TGTGCCAGTATTGGAGTAGCCGTTGTCGTAACTGAAGCTTTCTTT.

The rearrangement links TRBV14 to TRBJ1-2; 8 bases map to TRBD1. V was clipped by 1 base and J by 3 bases; unmatched bases: 4. This CDR3 is built from 15 residues. CDR1 is SGHDN and CDR2 is FVKESK in the germline V gene. CDR3 nucleotide sequence: TGTGCCAGCAGCCAAGGAAGGGGACAGGACTATGGCTACACCTTC. Its protein is CASSQGRGQDYGYTF.

The chain combines TRBV27 with TRBJ2-3; D remains unclear. This CDR3 has 13 residues. Germline V lookup: CDR1 MNHEY, CDR2 SMNVEV (reference sequence). V dropped 4 bases and J dropped 3 bases, with 8 bases sitting between them. The CDR3 DNA reads TGTGCCAGCAGTTACGCCACTACAGATACGCAGTATTTT. Encoded protein: CASSYATTDTQYF.

This chain links TRBV19 with TRBJ1-2; possible D gene TRBD1, 6 bases. Germline values: CDR1 LNHDA, CDR2 SQIVND (reference sequence). This CDR3 comprises 12 residues. V was pared by 10 bases and J by 5 bases, with 14 bases between. CDR3 coding DNA: TGTGCCACCAGGGGACGGGGGTATGGCTACACCTTC. Translating it yields CATRGRGYGYTF.